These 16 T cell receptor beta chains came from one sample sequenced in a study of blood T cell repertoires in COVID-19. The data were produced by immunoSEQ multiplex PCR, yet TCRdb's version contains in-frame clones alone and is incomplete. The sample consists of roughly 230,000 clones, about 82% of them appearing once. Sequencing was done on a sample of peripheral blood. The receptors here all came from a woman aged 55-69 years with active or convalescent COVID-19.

Written as DNA, the CDR3 is TGTGCCAGCAGTTTATCGAGACTTCTACACGGGGTGGATGAGCAGTTCTTC. It is translated as CASSLSRLLHGVDEQFF. The chain links TRBV27 to TRBJ2-1; TRBD2 might be the D (5 bases). With 0 bases removed from V and 8 bases from J, the gap between germline ends came to 20 bases. Per the germline V gene, CDR1 is MNHEY and CDR2 is SMNVEV (reference sequence). There are 17 residues in the CDR3.

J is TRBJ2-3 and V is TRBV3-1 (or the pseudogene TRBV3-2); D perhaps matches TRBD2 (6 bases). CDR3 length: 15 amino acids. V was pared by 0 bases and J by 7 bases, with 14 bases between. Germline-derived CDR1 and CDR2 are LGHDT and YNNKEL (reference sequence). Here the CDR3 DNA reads TGTGCCAGCAGCCAAGATCTAGCGATGCAGCATACGCAGTATTTT. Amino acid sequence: CASSQDLAMQHTQYF.

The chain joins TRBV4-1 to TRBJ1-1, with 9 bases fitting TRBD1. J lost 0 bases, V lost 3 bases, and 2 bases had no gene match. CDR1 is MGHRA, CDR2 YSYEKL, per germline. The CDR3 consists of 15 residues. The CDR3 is CASSQGQGLNTEAFF. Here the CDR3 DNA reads TGCGCCAGCAGCCAGGGACAGGGCTTGAACACTGAAGCTTTCTTT.

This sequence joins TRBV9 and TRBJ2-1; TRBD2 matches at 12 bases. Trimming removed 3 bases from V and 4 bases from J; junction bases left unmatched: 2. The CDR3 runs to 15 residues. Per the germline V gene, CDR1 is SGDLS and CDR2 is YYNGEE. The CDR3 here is CASSGGLAGYNEQFF. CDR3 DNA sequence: TGTGCCAGCAGCGGAGGACTAGCGGGATACAATGAGCAGTTCTTC.

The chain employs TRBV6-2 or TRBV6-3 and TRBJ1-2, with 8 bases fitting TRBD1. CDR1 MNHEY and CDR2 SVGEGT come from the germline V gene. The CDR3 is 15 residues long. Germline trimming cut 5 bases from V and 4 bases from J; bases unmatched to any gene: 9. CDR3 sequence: CASSDEDRVTYGYTF. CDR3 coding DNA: TGTGCCAGCAGTGACGAGGACAGGGTCACCTATGGCTACACCTTC.

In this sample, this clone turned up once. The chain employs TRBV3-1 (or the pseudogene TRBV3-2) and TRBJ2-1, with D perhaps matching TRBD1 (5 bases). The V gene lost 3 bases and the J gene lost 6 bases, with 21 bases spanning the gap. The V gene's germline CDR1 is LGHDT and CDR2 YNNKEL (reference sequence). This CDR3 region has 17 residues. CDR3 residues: CASSHRQKNPPGNEQFF. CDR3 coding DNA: TGTGCCAGCAGCCACCGACAGAAAAACCCCCCGGGCAATGAGCAGTTCTTC.

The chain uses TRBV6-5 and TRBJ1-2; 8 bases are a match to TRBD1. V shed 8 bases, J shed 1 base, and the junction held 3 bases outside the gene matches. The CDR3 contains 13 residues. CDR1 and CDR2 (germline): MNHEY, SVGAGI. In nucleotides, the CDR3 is TGTGCCAGCCAGGGGGCAGATAACTATGGCTACACCTTC. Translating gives CASQGADNYGYTF.

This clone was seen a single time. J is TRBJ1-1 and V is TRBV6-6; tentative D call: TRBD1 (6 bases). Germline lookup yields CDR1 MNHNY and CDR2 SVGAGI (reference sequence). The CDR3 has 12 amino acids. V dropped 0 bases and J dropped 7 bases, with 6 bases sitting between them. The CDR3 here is CASSYSTGEAFF. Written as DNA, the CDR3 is TGTGCCAGCAGTTACTCGACAGGTGAAGCTTTCTTT.

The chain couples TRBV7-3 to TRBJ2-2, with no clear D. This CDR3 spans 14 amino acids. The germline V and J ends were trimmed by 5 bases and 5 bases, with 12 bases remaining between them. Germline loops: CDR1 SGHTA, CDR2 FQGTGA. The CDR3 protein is CASSPGRRTGELFF. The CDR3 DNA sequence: TGTGCCAGCAGCCCTGGGCGCCGAACCGGGGAGCTGTTTTTT. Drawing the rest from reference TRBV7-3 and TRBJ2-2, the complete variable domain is GAGVSQTPSNKVTEKGKYVELRCDPISGHTALYWYRQSLGQGPEFLIYFQGTGAADDSGLPNDRFFAVRPEGSVSTLKIQRTERGDSAVYLCASSPGRRTGELFFGEGSRLTVL.

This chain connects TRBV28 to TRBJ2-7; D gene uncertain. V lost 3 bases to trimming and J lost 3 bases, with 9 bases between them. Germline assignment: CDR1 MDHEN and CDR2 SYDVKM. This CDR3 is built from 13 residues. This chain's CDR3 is CASSFGLNYEQYV. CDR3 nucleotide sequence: TGTGCCAGCAGTTTTGGGCTGAACTACGAGCAGTACGTC.

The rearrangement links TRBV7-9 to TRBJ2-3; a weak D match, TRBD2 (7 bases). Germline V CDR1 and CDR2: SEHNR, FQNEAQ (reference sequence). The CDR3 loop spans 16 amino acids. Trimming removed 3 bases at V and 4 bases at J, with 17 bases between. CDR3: CASSFSGVGGADTQYF. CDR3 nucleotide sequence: TGTGCCAGCAGCTTCAGCGGGGTGGGGGGCGCAGATACGCAGTATTTT.

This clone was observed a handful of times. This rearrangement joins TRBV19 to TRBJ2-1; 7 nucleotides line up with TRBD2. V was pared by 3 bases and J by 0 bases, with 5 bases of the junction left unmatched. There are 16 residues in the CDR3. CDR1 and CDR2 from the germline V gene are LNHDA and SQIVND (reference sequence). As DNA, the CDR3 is TGTGCCAGTAGTATGATCGGGGGGAGCTCCTACAATGAGCAGTTCTTC. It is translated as CASSMIGGSSYNEQFF.

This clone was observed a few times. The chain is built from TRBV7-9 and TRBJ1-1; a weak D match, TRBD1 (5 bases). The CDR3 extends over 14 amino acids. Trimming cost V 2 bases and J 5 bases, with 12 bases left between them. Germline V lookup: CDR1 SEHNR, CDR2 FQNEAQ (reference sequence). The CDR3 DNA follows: TGTGCCAGCAGCTTAAGGCCGGGGGTGACTGAAGCTTTCTTT. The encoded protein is CASSLRPGVTEAFF.

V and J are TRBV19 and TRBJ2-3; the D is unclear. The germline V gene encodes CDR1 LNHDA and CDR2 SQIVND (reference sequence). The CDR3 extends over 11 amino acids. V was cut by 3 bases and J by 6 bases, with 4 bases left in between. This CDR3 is CASSIADTQYF. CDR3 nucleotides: TGTGCCAGTAGTATTGCGGATACGCAGTATTTT.

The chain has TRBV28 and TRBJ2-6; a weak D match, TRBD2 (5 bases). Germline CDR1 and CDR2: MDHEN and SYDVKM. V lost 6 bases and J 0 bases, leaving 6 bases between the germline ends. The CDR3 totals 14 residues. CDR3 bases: TGTGCCAGCAGGGGGAGCTCTGGGGCCAACGTCCTGACTTTC. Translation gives CASRGSSGANVLTF.

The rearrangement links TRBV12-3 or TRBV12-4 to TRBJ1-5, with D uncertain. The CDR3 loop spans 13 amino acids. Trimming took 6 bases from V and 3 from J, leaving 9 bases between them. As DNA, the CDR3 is TGTGCCAGCAGCGGGAACAACAATCAGCCCCAGCATTTT. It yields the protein CASSGNNNQPQHF.